The rows below give T cell receptor beta chains drawn from one sample of a study of T cell changes during pregnancy in multiple sclerosis. Assay used: immunoSEQ multiplex PCR; TCRdb lists only in-frame clones, some missing. Counted here are around 10,000 clones, approximately 90% occurring once; the ten biggest clones make up 4.5% to 6%. Sequencing was performed on CD8+ T cells from peripheral blood mononuclear cells, taken in the first trimester of pregnancy. The origin of the receptors is a female donor in good health, enrolled as a control in a pregnancy study. Both conserved end residues are part of each CDR3. D genes are given only for firm matches. Not all rows give a size; the values are once, few, many and, for expanded clones, a class.

CDR3aa: CASTPPGQGNYGYTF
CDR3nt: TGTGCCAGTACCCCCCCCGGACAGGGGAACTATGGCTACACCTTC
j_gene: TRBJ1-2
v_gene: TRBV19
d_gene: TRBD1
abundance: .

CDR3aa: CASSLARTGSNYGYTF
CDR3nt: TGTGCCAGCAGCTTAGCGCGGACAGGTTCTAACTATGGCTACACCTTC
j_gene: TRBJ1-2
v_gene: TRBV7-9
d_gene: TRBD1
abundance: .

CDR3aa: CASETGIYGYTF
CDR3nt: TGTGCCAGTGAGACAGGGATCTATGGCTACACCTTC
j_gene: TRBJ1-2
v_gene: TRBV6-1
d_gene: TRBD1
abundance: medium-sized

CDR3aa: CASSLEGGPSAFF
CDR3nt: TGTGCCAGCAGTTTAGAGGGGGGGCCAAGTGCTTTCTTT
j_gene: TRBJ1-1
v_gene: TRBV27
d_gene: .
abundance: .

CDR3aa: CASSDGTSGGADTQYF
CDR3nt: TGTGCCAGCAGTGACGGGACTAGCGGGGGGGCAGATACGCAGTATTTT
j_gene: TRBJ2-3
v_gene: TRBV6-4
d_gene: TRBD2
abundance: .

CDR3aa: CASSVGTVGQETQYF
CDR3nt: TGTGCCAGCAGCGTAGGGACAGTAGGGCAAGAGACCCAGTACTTC
j_gene: TRBJ2-5
v_gene: TRBV9
d_gene: .
abundance: .

CDR3aa: CASSLEVGRETQYF
CDR3nt: TGTGCCAGCAGCTTAGAGGTGGGGAGAGAGACCCAGTACTTC
j_gene: TRBJ2-5
v_gene: TRBV11-2
d_gene: .
abundance: .

CDR3aa: CASSFVVFKYF
CDR3nt: TGTGCCAGCAGCTTCGTCGTTTTTAAGTATTTT
j_gene: TRBJ2-3
v_gene: TRBV7-2
d_gene: .
abundance: .

CDR3aa: CAWSVEEYGYTF
CDR3nt: TGTGCCTGGAGTGTAGAGGAGTATGGCTACACCTTC
j_gene: TRBJ1-2
v_gene: TRBV30
d_gene: .
abundance: .

CDR3aa: CASSEGLAATYEQYF
CDR3nt: TGTGCCAGCAGTGAGGGGCTAGCGGCCACCTACGAGCAGTACTTC
j_gene: TRBJ2-7
v_gene: TRBV2
d_gene: TRBD2
abundance: few

CDR3aa: CASRATRDQGAGNTIYF
CDR3nt: TGTGCAAGTCGCGCCACCCGGGACCAGGGGGCTGGAAACACCATATATTTT
j_gene: TRBJ1-3
v_gene: TRBV12-2
d_gene: .
abundance: .

CDR3aa: CASRTDMNTEAFF
CDR3nt: TGTGCCAGCAGGACAGACATGAACACTGAAGCTTTCTTT
j_gene: TRBJ1-1
v_gene: TRBV2
d_gene: .
abundance: few

CDR3aa: CASSQEVAPRDNEQFF
CDR3nt: TGTGCCAGCAGCCAAGAGGTAGCCCCGAGGGACAATGAGCAGTTCTTC
j_gene: TRBJ2-1
v_gene: TRBV4-2
d_gene: .
abundance: .

CDR3aa: CASSLAPDTQYF
CDR3nt: TGCGCCAGCAGCTTGGCTCCAGATACGCAGTATTTT
j_gene: TRBJ2-3
v_gene: TRBV5-1
d_gene: .
abundance: .

CDR3aa: CASSNVEDRYYEQYF
CDR3nt: TGTGCCAGCAGCAATGTAGAGGACAGGTACTACGAGCAGTACTTC
j_gene: TRBJ2-7
v_gene: TRBV11-2
d_gene: TRBD1
abundance: .

CDR3aa: CATTRDRGSSDTQYF
CDR3nt: TGTGCCACCACTAGGGACAGGGGGTCATCAGATACGCAGTATTTT
j_gene: TRBJ2-3
v_gene: TRBV15
d_gene: TRBD1
abundance: .

CDR3aa: CASSSRQYNEQFF
CDR3nt: TGTGCCAGCAGTTCTCGACAGTACAATGAGCAGTTCTTC
j_gene: TRBJ2-1
v_gene: TRBV28
d_gene: .
abundance: .

CDR3aa: CASSSTSGGGETQYF
CDR3nt: TGTGCCAGCAGCTCGACTAGCGGGGGCGGGGAGACCCAGTACTTC
j_gene: TRBJ2-5
v_gene: TRBV7-9
d_gene: TRBD2
abundance: .

CDR3aa: CASSPKLAGFRTDTQYF
CDR3nt: TGTGCCAGCAGCCCCAAGCTAGCGGGGTTTCGCACAGATACGCAGTATTTT
j_gene: TRBJ2-3
v_gene: TRBV5-4
d_gene: TRBD2
abundance: few

CDR3aa: CASHSGTGSSNQPQHF
CDR3nt: TGTGCCAGTCACTCCGGGACAGGATCATCCAATCAGCCCCAGCATTTT
j_gene: TRBJ1-5
v_gene: TRBV2
d_gene: TRBD1
abundance: .

CDR3aa: CASSALGRGNTEAFF
CDR3nt: TGTGCCAGCAGCGCCCTTGGACGGGGGAACACTGAAGCTTTCTTT
j_gene: TRBJ1-1
v_gene: TRBV9
d_gene: .
abundance: .

CDR3aa: CASSVILNAGGTEAFF
CDR3nt: TGTGCCAGCAGCGTAATTCTGAACGCGGGGGGCACTGAAGCTTTCTTT
j_gene: TRBJ1-1
v_gene: TRBV9
d_gene: .
abundance: .

CDR3aa: CASSPNTEAFF
CDR3nt: TGTGCCAGCAGCCCAAACACTGAAGCTTTCTTT
j_gene: TRBJ1-1
v_gene: TRBV11-1
d_gene: .
abundance: .

CDR3aa: CASSQQEGGRTGELFF
CDR3nt: TGTGCCAGCAGCCAACAGGAGGGGGGGAGAACCGGGGAGCTGTTTTTT
j_gene: TRBJ2-2
v_gene: TRBV9
d_gene: .
abundance: once

CDR3aa: CASTTNQGAHGYTF
CDR3nt: TGTGCCAGCACCACGAACCAGGGGGCACATGGCTACACCTTC
j_gene: TRBJ1-2
v_gene: TRBV27
d_gene: TRBD1
abundance: .

CDR3aa: CAGGTGLGTEAFF
CDR3nt: TGTGCCGGTGGGACAGGGCTAGGCACTGAAGCTTTCTTT
j_gene: TRBJ1-1
v_gene: TRBV30
d_gene: TRBD1
abundance: .

CDR3aa: CASSTRQGDSYEQYF
CDR3nt: TGTGCCAGCAGCACCCGACAGGGGGATTCCTACGAGCAGTACTTC
j_gene: TRBJ2-7
v_gene: TRBV11-3
d_gene: TRBD1
abundance: .

CDR3aa: CASSALAGSTGELFF
CDR3nt: TGTGCCAGCAGTGCTCTAGCGGGCAGTACCGGGGAGCTGTTTTTT
j_gene: TRBJ2-2
v_gene: TRBV6-1
d_gene: TRBD2
abundance: .

CDR3aa: CASSLGTGVYYEQYF
CDR3nt: TGTGCCAGCAGCTTAGGGACAGGGGTCTACTACGAGCAGTACTTC
j_gene: TRBJ2-7
v_gene: TRBV7-2
d_gene: TRBD1
abundance: .

CDR3aa: CASSLWTATNEKLFF
CDR3nt: TGTGCCAGCAGCTTATGGACAGCAACTAATGAAAAACTGTTTTTT
j_gene: TRBJ1-4
v_gene: TRBV7-3
d_gene: .
abundance: .

CDR3aa: CASSPGQGDEKLFF
CDR3nt: TGTGCCAGCAGCCCGGGACAGGGGGATGAAAAACTGTTTTTT
j_gene: TRBJ1-4
v_gene: TRBV6-5
d_gene: TRBD1
abundance: .

CDR3aa: CASSSYRTDPYEQYF
CDR3nt: TGTGCCAGCAGCTCATACAGGACAGATCCTTACGAGCAGTACTTC
j_gene: TRBJ2-7
v_gene: TRBV11-3
d_gene: .
abundance: once

CDR3aa: CASSYPRGGANNEQFF
CDR3nt: TGTGCCAGCAGCTACCCCCGGGGAGGGGCTAACAATGAGCAGTTCTTC
j_gene: TRBJ2-1
v_gene: TRBV7-3
d_gene: TRBD2
abundance: .

CDR3aa: CASRKGDQPQHF
CDR3nt: TGTGCCAGCCGAAAGGGGGATCAGCCCCAGCATTTT
j_gene: TRBJ1-5
v_gene: TRBV27
d_gene: .
abundance: .

CDR3aa: CASSTGGITEAFF
CDR3nt: TGTGCCAGTTCGACAGGGGGAATCACTGAAGCCTTCTTT
j_gene: TRBJ1-1
v_gene: TRBV6-6
d_gene: TRBD1
abundance: .

CDR3aa: CASSSPDRGMNTEAFF
CDR3nt: TGTGCCAGCAGCTCTCCGGACAGGGGAATGAACACTGAAGCTTTCTTT
j_gene: TRBJ1-1
v_gene: TRBV7-2
d_gene: TRBD1
abundance: .

CDR3aa: CASSRDRESYGYTF
CDR3nt: TGTGCCAGCAGTCGGGACAGGGAGAGCTATGGCTACACCTTC
j_gene: TRBJ1-2
v_gene: TRBV2
d_gene: TRBD1
abundance: .

CDR3aa: CASSQEVGAGVPTGELFF
CDR3nt: TGCGCCAGCAGCCAAGAGGTCGGCGCGGGGGTACCCACCGGGGAGCTGTTTTTT
j_gene: TRBJ2-2
v_gene: TRBV4-3
d_gene: TRBD2
abundance: .

CDR3aa: CASSQDFQGLYGYTF
CDR3nt: TGTGCCAGCAGCCAAGATTTCCAGGGCCTCTATGGCTACACCTTC
j_gene: TRBJ1-2
v_gene: TRBV14
d_gene: .
abundance: .

CDR3aa: CASSRILTEINTEAFF
CDR3nt: TGTGCCAGCAGCCGAATTCTTACAGAGATAAACACTGAAGCTTTCTTT
j_gene: TRBJ1-1
v_gene: TRBV2
d_gene: .
abundance: .

CDR3aa: CASSFRDYNEQFF
CDR3nt: TGTGCCAGCAGCTTCCGGGACTACAATGAGCAGTTCTTC
j_gene: TRBJ2-1
v_gene: TRBV5-4
d_gene: .
abundance: .

CDR3aa: CASSQDSRAYEQYF
CDR3nt: TGCGCCAGCAGCCAAGATTCCAGGGCCTACGAGCAGTACTTC
j_gene: TRBJ2-7
v_gene: TRBV4-3
d_gene: .
abundance: .

CDR3aa: CASSESRAALLGYTF
CDR3nt: TGTGCCAGCAGTGAATCGAGGGCGGCTCTCTTGGGCTACACCTTC
j_gene: TRBJ1-2
v_gene: TRBV25-1
d_gene: .
abundance: .

CDR3aa: CASSDSISSGVSEQFF
CDR3nt: TGTGCCAGCAGTGACTCGATATCTAGCGGGGTTAGTGAGCAGTTCTTC
j_gene: TRBJ2-1
v_gene: TRBV6-4
d_gene: TRBD2
abundance: few

CDR3aa: CASSLSLGGRMNTEAFF
CDR3nt: TGTGCCAGCAGCTTATCTCTCGGGGGGCGAATGAACACTGAAGCTTTCTTT
j_gene: TRBJ1-1
v_gene: TRBV7-9
d_gene: .
abundance: .

CDR3aa: CARGWWLAGGPNVADTQYF
CDR3nt: TGTGCCAGGGGATGGTGGCTAGCGGGGGGGCCGAATGTCGCAGATACGCAGTATTTT
j_gene: TRBJ2-3
v_gene: TRBV21-1
d_gene: .
abundance: .